Listed here are 24 T cell receptor beta chains from one sample, sequenced in a study of Graves' ophthalmopathy and Graves' hyperthyroidism listed by TCRdb under 2018. The sequencer listed for this sample is Illumina HiSeq 2000. TCR beta CDR3 regions were amplified from RNA transcripts for repertoire sequencing. The first round of RT-PCR was done with HTBI primers and the Qiagen OneStep RT-PCR kit, and was followed by a second round of multiplex PCR, then size selection and purification. TCRdb ran its own pipeline on the public reads, namely fastp trimming at Q25 and MiXCR clone calling, and kept in-frame beta chains. CDR3 protein sequences are deduplicated, and each keeps its most common genes and DNA. The sample table lists 620,000 or so distinct CDR3 sequences, 20% to 25% of them with a count of one. Clones ranked in the top ten supply roughly 6.9% of the sample. Input material: peripheral blood. The receptor source for this set is a woman aged 18-35 years with stable Graves' hyperthyroidism. Some clones in this sample may be carry-over from other donors' samples. Donor details come from another sample of the same person, matched by shared clones.

With respect to this clonotype: The CDR3 end shows no conserved phenylalanine or tryptophan, and so a read error is likely. The V call is TRBV2, the J call TRBJ1-5; TRBD1 matches 7 bases. The CDR3 runs 14 residues. Germline V gene lookup returns CDR1 SNHLY and CDR2 FYNNEI. The V gene end was trimmed by 3 bases and the J gene end by 7 bases; junction bases not matched to a gene: 6. CDR3 sequence: CASSEDRWKQPQHL. Written as DNA, the CDR3 is TGTGCCAGCAGTGAGGACAGGTGGAAGCAGCCCCAGCATCTT.

This sequence joins TRBV19 and TRBJ2-6; 9 nucleotides match TRBD1. Germline V gene sequence: CDR1 LNHDA, CDR2 SQIVND (reference sequence). This CDR3 is built from 19 residues. Losses at the gene ends were 4 bases for V and 0 bases for J; bases not matched to a gene: 10. CDR3 DNA sequence: TGTGCCAGTAGTACCAGGCGGACAGGGGCAAACTCTGGGGCCAACGTCCTGACTTTC. Protein product: CASSTRRTGANSGANVLTF. Together with reference TRBV19 and TRBJ2-6, the CDR3 gives the full variable domain: DGGITQSPKYLFRKEGQNVTLSCEQNLNHDAMYWYRQDPGQGLRLIYYSQIVNDFQKGDIAEGYSVSREKKESFPLTVTSAQKNPTAFYLCASSTRRTGANSGANVLTFGAGSRLTVL.

The V call is TRBV4-1, the J call TRBJ2-7, with D unresolved. Trimming stripped 0 bases from V and 8 bases from J, with 14 bases between. The CDR3 has 14 amino acids. Germline CDR1 is MGHRA and CDR2 is YSYEKL. The CDR3 loop reads CASSQDSGPAKQYF. In DNA form, the CDR3 reads TGCGCCAGCAGCCAAGATAGTGGGCCAGCCAAGCAGTACTTC.

At least ten counts were recorded for this clonotype. Mismatch with germline at one junction end may stem from a read error. This chain connects TRBV5-1 to TRBJ2-5, with 9 positions matching TRBD1. The V gene's germline CDR1 is SGHRS and CDR2 YFSETQ. This CDR3 spans 13 amino acids. CDR3: CASSTGGGETQYF. CDR3 in DNA: TGTGCCAGCAGCACAGGGGGCGGGGAGACCCAGTACTTC.

This chain uses TRBV3-1 with TRBJ1-1, with D possibly TRBD1 on 6 matching bases. V gave up 0 bases and J gave up 1 base, with 12 bases separating them. Germline V gene data show CDR1 as LGHDT and CDR2 as YNNKEL (reference sequence). The CDR3 runs to 16 residues. CDR3 coding DNA: TGTGCCAGCAGCCAAGAAGGGACAAGGGGGAACACTGAAGCTTTCTTT. Translating gives CASSQEGTRGNTEAFF.

This clonotype was seen more than once but under ten times. The chain is built from TRBV6-1 and TRBJ1-1; D unresolved. Germline CDR1 and CDR2: MNHNS and SASEGT. The CDR3 spans 13 residues. Trimming removed 7 bases from V and 5 bases from J, with 14 bases in between. The CDR3 spells CASIMVSSTEAFF. The CDR3 nucleotides read TGTGCCAGCATAATGGTCAGTTCAACTGAAGCTTTCTTT.

This rearrangement joins TRBV20-1 to TRBJ1-5; TRBD1 is a possible D gene (5 bases). Germline CDR1 DFQATT, CDR2 SNEGSKA (reference sequence). Trimming removed 0 bases from V and 3 bases from J, with 12 bases in between. The CDR3 is 15 residues long. The CDR3 DNA reads as TGCAGTGCTAGAGATCAGCAGGGATTCAATCAGCCCCAGCATTTT. Its protein is CSARDQQGFNQPQHF.

The J gene is TRBJ1-5, the V gene TRBV30, with D unresolved. Germline lookup yields CDR1 GTSNPN and CDR2 SVGIG (reference sequence). The ends were cut back, 4 bases at V and 3 bases at J, with 13 bases in the middle. CDR3 length: 14 residues. DNA of the CDR3: TGTGCCTGGAATAAAGGGCAGCCCAATCAGCCCCAGCATTTT. This encodes CAWNKGQPNQPQHF. The full variable domain, with the rest looked up from reference TRBV30 and TRBJ1-5, is SQTIHQWPATLVQPVGSPLSLECTVEGTSNPNLYWYRQAAGRGLQLLFYSVGIGQISSEVPQNLSASRPQDRQFILSSKKLLLSDSGFYLCAWNKGQPNQPQHFGDGTRLSIL.

This sequence joins TRBV28 and TRBJ2-7; 8 bases align to TRBD2. This CDR3 region has 15 residues. Germline V lookup: CDR1 MDHEN, CDR2 SYDVKM. V was clipped by 6 bases and J by 2 bases; unmatched bases: 9. CDR3 sequence: CASRPYSGETYEQYF. CDR3 nucleotide sequence: TGTGCCAGCAGGCCTTATAGCGGGGAAACCTACGAGCAGTACTTC.

This clonotype appeared many times. The CDR3 region has the DNA TGTGCCACCAGTGATCTTAACGGGGAGCTGTTTTTT. As protein: CATSDLNGELFF. This chain joins TRBV24-1 and TRBJ2-2; D is unresolved. Trimming took 3 bases from V and 7 from J, leaving 5 bases between them. Germline assignment: CDR1 KGHDR and CDR2 SFDVKD. This CDR3 has 12 amino acids.

This clonotype occurred many times. The chain couples TRBV20-1 to TRBJ1-2; D unresolved. This CDR3 has 13 amino acids. Trimming shortened V by 0 bases and J by 5 bases, and 10 bases separated the two germline ends. CDR1 DFQATT and CDR2 SNEGSKA come from the germline V gene (reference sequence). The CDR3 loop is CSARDLDGYGYTF. As DNA, the CDR3 is TGCAGTGCTAGAGATCTCGACGGGTATGGCTACACCTTC.

The genes are TRBV7-2 and TRBJ2-5; either TRBD1 or TRBD2 may supply D (6 bases each). CDR3 size: 15 residues. V lost 4 bases, J lost 4 bases, and 16 bases lay in between. Germline V gives CDR1 SGHTA, CDR2 FQGNSA. The CDR3 reads CASSSLGGQVETQYF. DNA for the CDR3: TGTGCCAGCAGCTCGCTCGGGGGCCAAGTAGAGACCCAGTACTTC.

With respect to this clonotype: Just one base apart from a much larger clone, this may be a read error. V and J are TRBV6-1 and TRBJ1-5; maybe TRBD1 (6 bases). Germline-derived CDR1 and CDR2 are MNHNS and SASEGT. The CDR3 extends over 13 amino acids. The CDR3 reads CASSDQGFQPQRF. The DNA for the CDR3 is TGTGCCAGCAGTGATCAGGGGTTCCAGCCCCAGCGTTTT.

The rearrangement uses TRBV12-3 or TRBV12-4 and TRBJ2-5; no definite D call. This CDR3 has 12 amino acids. V lost 8 bases to trimming and J lost 5 bases, with 12 bases between them. The CDR3 loop reads CASSRPDETQYF. The CDR3 bases are TGTGCCAGCTCACGACCAGACGAGACCCAGTACTTC.

This clonotype came up a few times. This rearrangement joins TRBV12-3 or TRBV12-4 to TRBJ1-2; 9 bases line up with TRBD1. The CDR3 consists of 15 residues. Trimming at V came to 1 base and at J to 4 bases, leaving 4 bases not matched to a gene. The CDR3 sequence: CASSLGTGAGYGYTF. The CDR3 DNA sequence: TGTGCCAGCAGTTTAGGGACAGGGGCGGGCTATGGCTACACCTTC.

The genes are TRBV11-1 and TRBJ1-2; 10 bases are shared with TRBD1. Germline CDR1 and CDR2: SGHAT and FQDESV (reference sequence). V lost 5 bases to trimming and J lost 8 bases; unmatched junction nucleotides: 14. The CDR3 loop spans 16 amino acids. DNA for the CDR3: TGTGCCAGCAGCCCCATACCCCGGACAGGGGGGAAGGGCTACACCTTC. This codes for CASSPIPRTGGKGYTF.

At least ten counts were recorded for this clonotype. V gene TRBV18 combines with J gene TRBJ1-6, with D maybe TRBD1 (5 bases). The CDR3 consists of 16 residues. The V end was cut by 4 bases, the J end by 1 base, with 11 bases between. Looked up from germline, CDR1 is KGHSH and CDR2 is LQKENI. Written as DNA, the CDR3 is TGTGCCAGCTCACTTCCGACAGCGTCCTATAATTCACCCCTCCACTTT. Residues: CASSLPTASYNSPLHF.

This clonotype was observed a few times. CDR3 sequence (DNA): TGTGCCATCTGCTTAGAGGGCAGGGTGACTGGGGCCAACGTCCTGACTTTC. Its protein is CAICLEGRVTGANVLTF. V gene TRBV7-6 combines with J gene TRBJ2-6; TRBD1 or TRBD2 may be the D gene (5 bases each). This CDR3 region has 17 residues. With 10 bases removed from V and 2 bases from J, the gap between germline ends came to 21 bases. CDR1 is SGHVS, CDR2 FNYEAQ, per germline.

The chain recombines TRBV30 with TRBJ2-7; the D is unclear. The ends were cut back, 1 base at V and 7 bases at J, with 17 bases in the middle. The CDR3 runs 14 residues. CDR1 and CDR2 from the germline V gene are GTSNPN and SVGIG (reference sequence). DNA of the CDR3: TGTGCCTGGAGTGCTCCGTACAGCTTTAGGGAGCAGTACTTC. Translated, it gives CAWSAPYSFREQYF.

The rearrangement joins TRBV12-3 or TRBV12-4 to TRBJ2-7, with D maybe TRBD2 (6 bases). The CDR3 consists of 14 residues. V shed 5 bases and J shed 1 base, with 12 bases lying between them. The CDR3 DNA reads TGTGCCAGCAGTCTCCGGGAGAAATCCTACGAGCAGTACTTC. This gives the protein CASSLREKSYEQYF.

The chain combines TRBV5-1 with TRBJ1-3, with a weak D call TRBD1 (5 bases). V shed 0 bases and J shed 2 bases, with 9 bases lying between them. The CDR3 runs to 15 residues. Per germline, CDR1 SGHRS and CDR2 YFSETQ. The CDR3 loop is CASSLDGTTGNTIYF. The CDR3 DNA reads TGCGCCAGCAGCTTGGATGGGACCACTGGAAACACCATATATTTT.

Of note for this clonotype: A much larger clone differs by one base, so this may be a read error. The chain uses TRBV12-3 or TRBV12-4 and TRBJ2-7; 7 positions match TRBD1. The tail of the sequence fits TRBJ2-1 better, so the J call may be wrong. The CDR3 is 14 residues long. This chain's CDR3 is CASRSDRNRYEQFF. CDR3 coding DNA: TGTGCCAGCAGGTCGGACAGGAACCGCTACGAGCAGTTCTTC.

This clonotype has a count of ten or more. The CDR3 loop reads CASSPRSGGAETQYF. The CDR3 DNA reads as TGTGCCAGCTCACCAAGGAGCGGGGGGGCAGAGACCCAGTACTTC. The rearrangement uses TRBV18 and TRBJ2-5; 10 bases are a match to TRBD2. V trimming: 2 bases; J trimming: 4 bases; junction bases outside the gene matches: 4. Germline V gives CDR1 KGHSH, CDR2 LQKENI. This CDR3 has 15 amino acids.

The chain couples TRBV6-2 or TRBV6-3 to TRBJ2-7; TRBD1 aligns across 7 bases. V lost 2 bases and J lost 0; bases outside the gene matches: 13. The germline V gene encodes CDR1 MNHEY and CDR2 SVGEGT. This CDR3 region has 18 residues. CDR3 sequence: CASSYPKEGASYSYEQYF. DNA for the CDR3: TGTGCCAGCAGTTACCCGAAAGAGGGGGCGTCCTACTCCTACGAGCAGTACTTC.